These 8 T cell receptor beta chains share one sample of origin, sequenced in a study of cytomegalovirus exposure and HLA in healthy donors. Only in-frame clones appear in the TCRdb table, and some are missing; sequencing was by immunoSEQ multiplex PCR. The data hold some 200,000 clones, with approximately 83% observed a single time. The material sequenced was PBMCs. Source of these receptors: a woman aged 18-35 years in good health and CMV-seropositive.

The chain combines TRBV5-1 with TRBJ2-7; 8 nucleotides agree with TRBD2. The CDR3 consists of 13 residues. Germline CDR1 reads SGHRS; CDR2 reads YFSETQ. The V segment lost 6 bases and the J segment 6 bases; nucleotides outside the gene matches: 8. CDR3 in DNA: TGCGCCAGCAATCATGGGGCGGGGGGCGAGCAGTACTTC. The encoded protein is CASNHGAGGEQYF.

The CDR3 sequence: CASSLGERYEQYF. CDR3 in DNA: TGTGCCAGCAGCTTAGGGGAGCGGTACGAGCAGTACTTC. The V and J genes are TRBV7-2 and TRBJ2-7, with D maybe TRBD2 (5 bases). CDR1 and CDR2 from the germline V gene are SGHTA and FQGNSA. CDR3 size: 13 residues. Trimming took off 1 base at V and 4 bases at J, with 8 bases between the two ends.

The rearrangement joins TRBV9 to TRBJ2-3; 7 bases line up with TRBD1. With 1 base clipped from V and 5 bases from J, the junction kept 7 bases outside the gene matches. The CDR3 has 15 amino acids. CDR1 is SGDLS, CDR2 YYNGEE, per germline. CDR3 coding DNA: TGTGCCAGCAGCGTACTGGACAGGTGGGAAGATACGCAGTATTTT. It translates to CASSVLDRWEDTQYF.

The chain is built from TRBV5-1 and TRBJ2-1; TRBD1 might be the D (6 bases). The CDR3 is made up of 17 amino acids. Trimming cost V 4 bases and J 7 bases, with 24 bases left between them. Per the germline V gene, CDR1 is SGHRS and CDR2 is YFSETQ. The CDR3 DNA reads as TGCGCCAGCAGCCCGGACTCCGCCCAAGCCAGGGGTAATGAGCAGTTCTTC. Amino acids: CASSPDSAQARGNEQFF.

The chain employs TRBV11-2 and TRBJ2-7; 12 positions match TRBD1. The CDR3 consists of 13 residues. CDR1 is SGHAT, CDR2 FQNNGV, per germline. J was trimmed by 6 bases and V by 6 bases; bases with no gene match: 3. CDR3 protein: CASRGTGGGEQYF. CDR3 DNA sequence: TGTGCCAGCAGAGGGACAGGGGGCGGCGAGCAGTACTTC.

The chain uses TRBV6-1 and TRBJ2-5; perhaps TRBD2 as D (5 bases). The V and J ends lost 2 bases and 2 bases respectively, with 9 bases between them. CDR1 is MNHNS and CDR2 is SASEGT in the germline V gene. CDR3 length equals 14 residues. The DNA of the CDR3 is TGTGCCAGCAGTGAAATCAGGAGGCAAGAGACCCAGTACTTC. Translated: CASSEIRRQETQYF.

The chain uses TRBV6-4 and TRBJ2-5; TRBD2 aligns across 14 bases. Germline lookup yields CDR1 MRHNA and CDR2 SNTAGT. With 6 bases clipped from V and 4 bases from J, the junction kept 7 bases outside the gene matches. CDR3 size: 16 residues. CDR3 residues: CASSPTSGGVPETQYF. The DNA for the CDR3 is TGTGCCAGCAGCCCGACTAGCGGGGGGGTTCCAGAGACCCAGTACTTC.

The J gene is TRBJ2-3, the V gene TRBV19, with 12 bases fitting TRBD2. The CDR3 length is 13 residues. Germline V gene lookup returns CDR1 LNHDA and CDR2 SQIVND (reference sequence). Trimming took 11 bases from V and 3 from J; bases not matched to a gene: 3. The CDR3 loop is CASGLAGTDTQYF. The DNA of the CDR3 is TGTGCCTCCGGACTAGCGGGGACAGATACGCAGTATTTT.